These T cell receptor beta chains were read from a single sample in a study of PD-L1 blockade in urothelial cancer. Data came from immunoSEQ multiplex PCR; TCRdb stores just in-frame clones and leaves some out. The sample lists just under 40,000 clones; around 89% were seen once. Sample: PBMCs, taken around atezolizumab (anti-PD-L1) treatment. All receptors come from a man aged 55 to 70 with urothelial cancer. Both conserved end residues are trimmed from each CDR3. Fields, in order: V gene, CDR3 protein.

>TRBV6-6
ASSHPQGSTDTQY
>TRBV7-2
ASSSERGGSGELF
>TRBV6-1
ASSANTGQGAETQY
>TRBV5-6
ASSSRLAGAAQEQF
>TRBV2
ASSEWQSNTEAF
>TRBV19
ASRSSSGANVLT
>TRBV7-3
ASSLSDSSLAF
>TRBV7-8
ASSLARVGNTEAF
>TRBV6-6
ASTLQGREKLF
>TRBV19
ASSARVSGNSYEQY
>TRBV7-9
ASSSGTSGRGGETQY
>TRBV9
ASSVGLGQNNEQY
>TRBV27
ASGTLGAGEYEQY
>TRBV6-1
ASSEVQGSGELF
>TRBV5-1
ASSRQGASGANVLT